The 27 T cell receptor beta chains presented below share a single source sample, sequenced in a study of radiotherapy plus CTLA-4 blockade in lung cancer. Clones were read by immunoSEQ multiplex PCR, and TCRdb kept only the in-frame ones, dropping some. The sample contains 85,000 to 130,000 clones, more than 75% of which appear only once. The sequencing used peripheral blood, collected from a patient treated with radiotherapy plus ipilimumab. Receptors were obtained from a human donor with non-small cell lung cancer that progressed on radiotherapy plus ipilimumab. Some clones in this sample may be carry-over from other donors' samples.

The rearrangement uses TRBV7-2 and TRBJ2-3, with 10 bases matching TRBD2. V lost 3 bases, J lost 1 base, and 4 bases stayed unmatched. CDR3 length: 16 amino acids. The V gene's germline CDR1 is SGHTA and CDR2 FQGNSA. In nucleotides, the CDR3 is TGTGCCAGCAGCTTTTCTCTAGCGGGGGGCACAGATACGCAGTATTTT. Amino acids: CASSFSLAGGTDTQYF.

This clone was counted a single time. The V call is TRBV4-1, the J call TRBJ2-5, with D possibly being TRBD2 (6 bases). This CDR3 region has 17 residues. Germline V gene data show CDR1 as MGHRA and CDR2 as YSYEKL. V was cut by 4 bases and J by 2 bases, with 20 bases left in between. The DNA of the CDR3 is TGCGCCAGCAGCCCGACCGGGACTTCTATTCTACAAGAGACCCAGTACTTC. This gives the protein CASSPTGTSILQETQYF.

This chain connects TRBV7-2 to TRBJ2-3; D is unresolved. Germline lookup yields CDR1 SGHTA and CDR2 FQGNSA. CDR3 size: 13 residues. Trimming took off 4 bases at V and 6 bases at J, with 11 bases between the two ends. The CDR3 loop is CASSSERLDTQYF. As DNA, the CDR3 is TGTGCCAGCAGCTCGGAACGATTGGATACGCAGTATTTT. Full variable domain (remainder filled in from reference TRBV7-2 and TRBJ2-3): GAGVSQSPSNKVTEKGKDVELRCDPISGHTALYWYRQSLGQGLEFLIYFQGNSAPDKSGLPSDRFSAERTGGSVSTLTIQRTQQEDSAVYLCASSSERLDTQYFGPGTRLTVL.

The chain couples TRBV30 to TRBJ1-2; 7 bases align to TRBD1. Germline CDR1 and CDR2: GTSNPN and SVGIG (reference sequence). This CDR3 region has 13 residues. V shed 3 bases, J shed 6 bases, and the junction held 7 bases outside the gene matches. CDR3 DNA: TGTGCCTGGAGCCCCGGGGACAGCCATGGCTACACCTTC. Translating it yields CAWSPGDSHGYTF.

The chain links TRBV4-3 to TRBJ2-3; the D is unclear. The CDR3 runs 17 residues. Trimming removed 0 bases at V and 4 bases at J, with 17 bases between. Germline V lookup: CDR1 LGHNA, CDR2 YSLEER. CDR3 residues: CASSQDEPGFYADTQYF. The CDR3 nucleotides read TGCGCCAGCAGCCAAGATGAGCCGGGTTTTTACGCAGATACGCAGTATTTT.

The genes are TRBV2 and TRBJ1-5; 11 bases line up with TRBD1. In germline, CDR1 is SNHLY, CDR2 FYNNEI. The CDR3 spans 14 residues. V was pared by 8 bases and J by 5 bases, with 5 bases of the junction left unmatched. CDR3 bases: TGTGCCAGCTCGGGACAGGGGGTTTATCAGCCCCAGCATTTT. As protein: CASSGQGVYQPQHF.

The chain links TRBV6-5 to TRBJ2-2; D is perhaps TRBD1 (6 bases). The V end lost 7 bases, the J end lost 1 base, and 10 bases lay between the germline ends. Germline CDR1 and CDR2: MNHEY and SVGAGI. The CDR3 totals 14 residues. The CDR3 DNA reads as TGTGCCAGCAAAATAGGGGGGAACACCGGGGAGCTGTTTTTT. This translates into CASKIGGNTGELFF.

The chain joins TRBV25-1 to TRBJ1-5, with a weak D call TRBD1 (6 bases). CDR1 and CDR2 from the germline V gene are MGHDK and SYGVNS. The CDR3 contains 16 residues. V dropped 1 base and J dropped 7 bases, with 17 bases sitting between them. The CDR3 is CASSESGRGRDQPQHF. As DNA, the CDR3 is TGTGCCAGCAGTGAATCGGGCAGGGGTCGAGACCAGCCCCAGCATTTT.

The V gene is TRBV28, the J gene TRBJ1-3, with 10 nucleotides matching TRBD1. This CDR3 region has 19 residues. In germline, CDR1 is MDHEN, CDR2 SYDVKM. V gave up 4 bases and J gave up 1 base; unmatched junction bases: 13. CDR3 DNA: TGTGCCAGCAGTTCGGATTTCGGGACAGGGGCCTTTTCTGGAAACACCATATATTTT. This gives the protein CASSSDFGTGAFSGNTIYF.

This rearrangement joins TRBV25-1 to TRBJ2-7; maybe TRBD1 (6 bases). Germline CDR1 and CDR2: MGHDK and SYGVNS. There are 11 residues in the CDR3. V was cut by 8 bases and J by 4 bases, with 9 bases left in between. CDR3 in DNA: TGTGCCAGCCCTACAGGGTACGAGCAGTACTTC. It codes for CASPTGYEQYF.

This chain's CDR3 is CASRAGTSNTGELFF. The CDR3 nucleotides are TGTGCCAGCAGGGCCGGGACTAGCAACACCGGGGAGCTGTTTTTT. This sequence joins TRBV7-2 and TRBJ2-2; 9 bases align to TRBD2. The CDR3 consists of 15 residues. The germline CDR1 and CDR2 sequences are SGHTA and FQGNSA. Trimming took 6 bases from V and 2 from J; bases not matched to a gene: 4.

This chain connects TRBV4-3 to TRBJ1-3; no clear D gene. Germline CDR1 reads LGHNA; CDR2 reads YSLEER. Deletions cut 0 bases from V and 7 bases from J, with 10 bases between. CDR3 length: 14 residues. For the CDR3, the DNA is TGCGCCAGCAGCCAAGACGGGAATTGGAACACCATATATTTT. Translated: CASSQDGNWNTIYF.

This chain connects TRBV10-3 to TRBJ1-2; D remains ambiguous. This CDR3 is built from 12 residues. Trimming shortened V by 10 bases and J by 0 bases, and 9 bases separated the two germline ends. CDR1 ENHRY and CDR2 SYGVKD come from the germline V gene. CDR3 coding DNA: TGTGCCAGATGGACTGCTAACTATGGCTACACCTTC. It translates to CARWTANYGYTF.

The J gene is TRBJ2-5, the V gene TRBV6-5; 8 bases line up with TRBD2. CDR3 length: 13 amino acids. The ends lost 5 bases at V and 7 bases at J; junction bases unmatched: 6. From germline, CDR1 is MNHEY and CDR2 SVGAGI. The CDR3 sequence is CASSAGGFATQYF. As DNA, the CDR3 is TGTGCCAGCAGTGCGGGGGGTTTTGCGACCCAGTACTTC.

The chain combines TRBV11-2 with TRBJ2-7, with 7 nucleotides matching TRBD1. Germline assignment: CDR1 SGHAT and CDR2 FQNNGV. The CDR3 is 13 residues long. V lost 4 bases, J lost 5 bases, and 5 bases stayed unmatched. CDR3 sequence reads: CASSSMTGNEQYF. CDR3 sequence (DNA): TGTGCCAGCAGCTCCATGACAGGGAACGAGCAGTACTTC.

Concerning this clone: The sample contains more than one DNA sequence encoding this CDR3. This sequence joins TRBV6-5 and TRBJ1-1, with a possible D match to TRBD1 (5 bases). The CDR3 totals 12 residues. Germline V gene sequence: CDR1 MNHEY, CDR2 SVGAGI. V lost 6 bases to trimming and J lost 5 bases, with 10 bases between them. The CDR3 DNA follows: TGTGCCAGCAGGAACAGGATGACTGAAGCTTTCTTT. Residues: CASRNRMTEAFF.

On this clone: The junction departs from the called germline gene at one end, perhaps through a read error. This sequence joins TRBV4-3 and TRBJ1-2; D perhaps matches TRBD1 (6 bases). The CDR3 runs to 16 residues. The germline V gene encodes CDR1 LGHNA and CDR2 YSLEER. The CDR3 loop reads CASSQVWTEANYGCTF. In DNA form, the CDR3 reads TGCGCCAGCAGCCAAGTTTGGACAGAAGCTAACTATGGCTGCACCTTC.

The V and J genes are TRBV28 and TRBJ2-1; 11 bases align to TRBD1. The CDR3 contains 16 residues. V gave up 7 bases and J gave up 1 base; unmatched junction bases: 6. Germline-derived CDR1 and CDR2 are MDHEN and SYDVKM. CDR3 nucleotides: TGTGCCAGCAAAGGGACAGGGGGAGCATCCTACAATGAGCAGTTCTTC. This gives the protein CASKGTGGASYNEQFF.

J is TRBJ2-7 and V is TRBV4-2; D might be TRBD1 (5 bases). Per germline, CDR1 LGHNA and CDR2 YNFKEQ. This CDR3 region has 14 residues. V shed 1 base and J shed 3 bases, with 10 bases lying between them. The CDR3 loop is CASSQVAGNYEQYF. The CDR3 bases are TGTGCCAGCAGCCAAGTGGCAGGGAACTACGAGCAGTACTTC.

J is TRBJ1-2 and V is TRBV2, with 7 bases matching TRBD1. Germline CDR1 SNHLY, CDR2 FYNNEI. The CDR3 consists of 14 residues. J lost 3 bases, V lost 6 bases, and 7 bases had no gene match. Here the CDR3 reads CASREITGDYGYTF. DNA of the CDR3: TGTGCCAGCAGGGAAATAACAGGGGACTATGGCTACACCTTC.

The V and J genes are TRBV28 and TRBJ1-4; 9 nucleotides agree with TRBD1. Germline CDR1 reads MDHEN; CDR2 reads SYDVKM. The CDR3 extends over 15 amino acids. V was pared by 2 bases and J by 7 bases, with 5 bases of the junction left unmatched. This chain's CDR3 is CASSLVQGAVEKLFF. CDR3 DNA: TGTGCCAGCAGTTTAGTACAGGGGGCTGTTGAAAAACTGTTTTTT.

V and J are TRBV5-1 and TRBJ2-7; 12 bases agree with TRBD1. Trimming at V came to 5 bases and at J to 3 bases, leaving 3 bases not matched to a gene. The CDR3 has 14 amino acids. The germline V gene encodes CDR1 SGHRS and CDR2 YFSETQ. The CDR3 here is CASRGTGGGYEQYF. The DNA of the CDR3 is TGCGCCAGCAGGGGGACAGGGGGCGGCTACGAGCAGTACTTC. Using reference TRBV5-1 and TRBJ2-7 for the parts outside the CDR3, the full variable domain is KAGVTQTPRYLIKTRGQQVTLSCSPISGHRSVSWYQQTPGQGLQFLFEYFSETQRNKGNFPGRFSGRQFSNSRSEMNVSTLELGDSALYLCASRGTGGGYEQYFGPGTRLTVT.

The V and J genes are TRBV19 and TRBJ1-5; D may be TRBD1 (6 bases). Germline CDR1 and CDR2: LNHDA and SQIVND (reference sequence). The CDR3 extends over 15 amino acids. The V and J ends lost 5 bases and 3 bases respectively, with 14 bases between them. CDR3 bases: TGTGCCAGTAGTTCCACAGGGCCCCCCAATCAGCCCCAGCATTTT. Encoded protein: CASSSTGPPNQPQHF.

The chain has TRBV6-1 and TRBJ2-7; no firm D call. There are 13 residues in the CDR3. V was cut by 3 bases and J by 7 bases, with 13 bases left in between. Germline V gene sequence: CDR1 MNHNS, CDR2 SASEGT. Written as DNA, the CDR3 is TGTGCCAGCAGTGACCACAGAGGACGGGAGCAGTACTTC. Translating it yields CASSDHRGREQYF.

The J gene is TRBJ2-3, the V gene TRBV2, with D perhaps assigned TRBD1 or TRBD2 (6 bases each). The length of the CDR3 is 14 residues. The germline V gene encodes CDR1 SNHLY and CDR2 FYNNEI. The V gene lost 5 bases and the J gene lost 3 bases, with 12 bases spanning the gap. CDR3 nucleotides: TGTGCCAGCAGTTACACAGGGAGGACAGATACGCAGTATTTT. Its translation is CASSYTGRTDTQYF.

V is TRBV6-1 and J is TRBJ2-7; TRBD1 is a possible D gene (5 bases). V dropped 5 bases and J dropped 4 bases, with 12 bases sitting between them. Germline loops: CDR1 MNHNS, CDR2 SASEGT. The CDR3 totals 13 residues. In nucleotides, the CDR3 is TGTGCCAGCAGTCGTACAGGTTCGTACGAGCAGTACTTC. Translation gives CASSRTGSYEQYF.

The chain has TRBV5-4 and TRBJ2-5, with D perhaps TRBD1 or TRBD2 (5 bases each). Per germline, CDR1 SGHNT and CDR2 YYREEE (reference sequence). The CDR3 runs 13 residues. Trimming cost V 4 bases and J 6 bases, with 13 bases left between them. CDR3 DNA sequence: TGTGCCAGCAGCGCCAGTAGGGGACAGACCCAGTACTTC. Encoded protein: CASSASRGQTQYF.